This TCR beta chain derives from a study of memory CD4+ T cells and cytomegalovirus serostatus. At the level of the study: Healthy Belgian adult donors included roughly ten CMV-positive and some 24 CMV-negative people.

General study results and limits: The CMV-associated TCR signature appears largely within the CD4+ memory repertoire. CD4+ memory repertoires contained 67 of 164 reported CMV TCRbeta sequences.

The CDR3 contains 11 residues. In germline, CDR1 is MDHEN, CDR2 SYDVKM. V gave up 6 bases and J gave up 4 bases, with 7 bases separating them. Single viable CD3+CD4+CD8-CD45RO+ cells were sorted as the memory CD4+ T cells. Serostatus was set by detecting CMV pp150, pp28, p38, p52 IgG. Turning to this clone: Its antigen is unidentified.

Sequencing was performed with immunoSEQ multiplex PCR; in TCRdb, only in-frame clones are kept and a portion is missing. This repertoire shows 75,000 to 95,000 clones, around 80% found once; its top ten account for 0.78%. The sequenced sample was memory CD4+ T cells from blood. This chain uses TRBV28 with TRBJ2-7, with D maybe TRBD1 (6 bases). This TCR was sampled from an adult in good health and CMV-seronegative. As DNA, the CDR3 is TGTGCCAGCAGGCAGGGGTACGAGCAGTACTTC. Translation: CASRQGYEQYF.